This T cell receptor beta chain was captured in a study of T cell responses to AZD1222 COVID-19 vaccine. General observations from the study: Targeting of unmutated variant regions was reportedly seen in nearly half of spike-specific TCRs. Every sample of the repertoires postdated the peak T cell response. Distributed over spike, vaccine-associated CD4 TCRs predominated at 160-218 and 743-854.

Unmatched junction bases numbered 1, after V lost 5 bases and J lost 7 bases. Germline V CDR1 and CDR2: SGHVS, FQNEAQ. The CDR3 sequence is 13 residues long. In regard to this clone: The antigen remains undetermined.

Clones were sequenced by immunoSEQ multiplex PCR, and TCRdb holds only the in-frame ones, with some missing. The sample holds more than 95,000 clones, around nine tenths seen once. The chain uses TRBV7-8 and TRBJ1-4; 10 positions agree with TRBD1. The sample here was peripheral blood, taken 28 days after the second dose of the MenACWY control vaccine. The origin of this receptor is an adult who received the MenACWY meningococcal vaccine as a control. DNA of the CDR3: TGTGCCAGCAGCAGGGACAGGGGTGAAAAACTGTTTTTT. Translating gives CASSRDRGEKLFF.